These 2 T cell receptor beta chains were all obtained from the same sample, sequenced in a study of CD8 T cells in ankylosing spondylitis. TCRdb re-called the 5' RACE reads through MiXCR, storing one row per CDR3 protein. The top ten clones hold about a third of a sample with a few hundred thousand distinct CDR3 sequences, 18% of them seen once. Source material: blood, either unsorted or a sorted T cell fraction (not recorded which). The receptors were gathered from a male donor with ankylosing spondylitis or in good health (not recorded which).

The chain recombines TRBV6-1 with TRBJ2-5; 11 positions agree with TRBD1. This CDR3 region has 15 residues. After removal of 8 bases from V and 4 bases from J, the junction contained 9 bases not matched to a gene. Germline lookup yields CDR1 MNHNS and CDR2 SASEGT. CDR3 bases: TGTGCCAGCCGACCGGGACAGGGGGAGGGAGAGACCCAGTACTTC. Its protein product is CASRPGQGEGETQYF.

This clonotype was detected ten times or more. The V call is TRBV29-1, the J call TRBJ2-3; TRBD2 is a possible D gene (6 bases). CDR3 length: 16 residues. V was clipped by 4 bases and J by 1 base, with 18 bases between them. Germline V gives CDR1 SQVTM, CDR2 ANQGSEA. The CDR3 DNA reads TGCAGCGTTGCATCGGGAGAGGGTATTGGCACAGATACGCAGTATTTT. Its protein is CSVASGEGIGTDTQYF.